This TCR beta chain was recovered during a study of blood T cell repertoires in COVID-19 (dated by TCRdb to the early 2020s). Context from the whole study: The collaborator samples originated in the United States, Italy and Spain and spanned the acute and convalescent phases of COVID-19. The prospective study material was composed of cDNA or gDNA derived from T cells, B-cell-depleted T cells, or PBMCs. The repertoires were released in a freely available public database meant as a resource for research on the immune response to SARS-CoV-2. Deeply sampled blood TCRbeta repertoires from subjects exposed to, actively infected with, or recovered from COVID-19 were included in the dataset. Samples came from the ongoing ImmuneRACE study (first 160 participants) plus 1,254 subjects from 6 global collaborators. Where available, HLA class I and class II types were obtained from metadata supplied by the sample provider rather than from assay-based typing. A de-identified subject ID, COVID-19 status, age in years and sex were almost always included in the sample metadata. The paper as a whole reports these results and caveats: The quantity of clinical and demographic metadata differed by source and by participant and was supplied without curation.

TCRbeta CDR3 regions were amplified from genomic DNA by means of the immunoSEQ Assay, a bias-controlled multiplex PCR. Concerning the study's data processing: Within the assay, amplification of reference gene primers was used to estimate how many nucleated cells each sample contained. To quantify the absolute abundance of each unique TCRbeta CDR3 rearrangement, sequence reads were collapsed and filtered. For each sample, productive Simpson clonality was calculated as the square root of Simpson's diversity index over productive rearrangements. In its TCRdb copy, this immuneACCESS table keeps in-frame sequences only and misses some clones. Where compared with another copy, unresolved V genes explain less than half of these, and the others have no known cause. Clonal size and the V and J genes are those of that table, whereas D and trimming came from the DNA. The sample contains about 220,000 clones, approximately 86% of them found a single time. The top ten constitute about 3.8% of the sample.

Regarding this clone: Its antigen remains unidentified. Per-base qualities were not stored, and no clone one base away is much larger.

Each collaborating institution followed its own protocols to collect whole blood in K2EDTA tubes. For TCRbeta analysis, collaborators shipped samples as frozen whole blood, isolated PBMCs, or DNA extracted from either of those sample types. The sequence was obtained from a woman aged 80 or over with acute or convalescent COVID-19. Sequenced sample: peripheral blood.

This receptor carries the CDR3 CASSGTGGGQPQHF. The bases read TGTGCCAGCTCGGGTACAGGGGGCGGTCAGCCCCAGCATTTT. The chain is encoded by TRBV19 joined to TRBJ1-5; TRBD1 lines up with 9 middle nucleotides. The CDR3, cysteine through phenylalanine, is 14 amino acids long. Of the read, only the CDR3 DNA is kept; its 42 bases are in frame from base 1. From the germline V gene (reference sequence), CDR1 is LNHDA and CDR2 is SQIVND. V is trimmed back by 9 bases and J by 6 bases, and the junction contains 9 bases that no gene match accounts for.